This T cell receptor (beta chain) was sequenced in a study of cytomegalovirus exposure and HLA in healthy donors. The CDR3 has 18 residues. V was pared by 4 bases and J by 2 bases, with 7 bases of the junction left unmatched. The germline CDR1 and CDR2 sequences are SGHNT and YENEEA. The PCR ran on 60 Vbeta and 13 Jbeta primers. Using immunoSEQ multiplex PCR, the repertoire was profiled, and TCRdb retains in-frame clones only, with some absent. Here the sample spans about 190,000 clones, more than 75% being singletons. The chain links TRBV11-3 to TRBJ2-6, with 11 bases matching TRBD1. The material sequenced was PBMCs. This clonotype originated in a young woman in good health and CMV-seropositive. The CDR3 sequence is CASSSGTGGTTGANVLTF. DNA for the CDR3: TGTGCCAGCAGCTCAGGGACAGGGGGAACAACTGGGGCCAACGTCCTGACTTTC.